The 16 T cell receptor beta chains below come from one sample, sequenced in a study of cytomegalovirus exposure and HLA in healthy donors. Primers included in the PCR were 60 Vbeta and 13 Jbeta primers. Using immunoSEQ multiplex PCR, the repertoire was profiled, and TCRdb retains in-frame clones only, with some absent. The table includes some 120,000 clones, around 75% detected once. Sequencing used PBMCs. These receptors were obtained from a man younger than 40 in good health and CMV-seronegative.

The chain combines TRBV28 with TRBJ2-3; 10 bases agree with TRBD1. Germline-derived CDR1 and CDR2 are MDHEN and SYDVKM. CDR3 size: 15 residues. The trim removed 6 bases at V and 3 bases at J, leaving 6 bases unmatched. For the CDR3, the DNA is TGTGCCAGCAGAAACCGGGACAGGGGAACAGATACGCAGTATTTT. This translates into CASRNRDRGTDTQYF.

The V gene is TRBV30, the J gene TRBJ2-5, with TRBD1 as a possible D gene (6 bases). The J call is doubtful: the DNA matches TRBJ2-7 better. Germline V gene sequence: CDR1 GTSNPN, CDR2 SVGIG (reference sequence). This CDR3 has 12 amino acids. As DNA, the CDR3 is TGTGCCTGGGATAACAGGGCCCACGAGCAGTACTTC. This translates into CAWDNRAHEQYF.

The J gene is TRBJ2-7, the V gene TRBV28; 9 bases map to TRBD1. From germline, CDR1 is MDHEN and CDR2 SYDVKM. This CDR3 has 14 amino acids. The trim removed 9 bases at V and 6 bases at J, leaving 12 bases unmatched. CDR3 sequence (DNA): TGTGCCAGTTTAGCCGGGACAGGGTCGGCCGAGCAGTACTTC. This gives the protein CASLAGTGSAEQYF.

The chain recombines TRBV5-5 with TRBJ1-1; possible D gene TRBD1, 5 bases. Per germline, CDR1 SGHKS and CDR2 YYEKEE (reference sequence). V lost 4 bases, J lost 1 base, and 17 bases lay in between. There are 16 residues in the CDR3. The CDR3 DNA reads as TGTGCCAGCAGCCTGTTCCAGGGCAGCACGAACACTGAAGCTTTCTTT. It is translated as CASSLFQGSTNTEAFF. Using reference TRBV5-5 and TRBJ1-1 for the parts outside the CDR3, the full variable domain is DAGVTQSPTHLIKTRGQQVTLRCSPISGHKSVSWYQQVLGQGPQFIFQYYEKEERGRGNFPDRFSARQFPNYSSELNVNALLLGDSALYLCASSLFQGSTNTEAFFGQGTRLTVV.

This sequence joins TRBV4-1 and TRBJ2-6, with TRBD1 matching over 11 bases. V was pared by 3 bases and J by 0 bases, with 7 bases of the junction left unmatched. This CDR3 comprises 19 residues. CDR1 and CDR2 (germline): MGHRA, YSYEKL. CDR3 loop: CASSQVEGTGGSGANVLTF. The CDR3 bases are TGCGCCAGCAGCCAGGTTGAAGGGACAGGGGGCTCTGGGGCCAACGTCCTGACTTTC.

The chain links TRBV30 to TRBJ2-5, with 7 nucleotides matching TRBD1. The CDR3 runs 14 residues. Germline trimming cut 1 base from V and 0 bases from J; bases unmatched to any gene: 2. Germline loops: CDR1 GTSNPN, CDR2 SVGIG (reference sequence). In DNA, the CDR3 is TGTGCCTGGAGTGGGGGACAGAACCAAGAGACCCAGTACTTC. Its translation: CAWSGGQNQETQYF.

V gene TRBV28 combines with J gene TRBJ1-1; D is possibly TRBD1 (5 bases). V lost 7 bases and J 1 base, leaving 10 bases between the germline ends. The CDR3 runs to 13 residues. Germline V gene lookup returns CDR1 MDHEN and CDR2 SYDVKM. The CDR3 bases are TGTGCCAGCACCCAAGGACAGAACACTGAAGCTTTCTTT. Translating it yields CASTQGQNTEAFF.

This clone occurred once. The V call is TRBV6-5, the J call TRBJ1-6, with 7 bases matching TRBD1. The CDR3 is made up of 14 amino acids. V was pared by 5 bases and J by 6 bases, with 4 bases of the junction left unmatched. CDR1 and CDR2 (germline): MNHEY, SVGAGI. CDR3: CASSPGQANSPLHF. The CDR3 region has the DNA TGTGCCAGCAGTCCTGGACAGGCTAATTCACCCCTCCACTTT.

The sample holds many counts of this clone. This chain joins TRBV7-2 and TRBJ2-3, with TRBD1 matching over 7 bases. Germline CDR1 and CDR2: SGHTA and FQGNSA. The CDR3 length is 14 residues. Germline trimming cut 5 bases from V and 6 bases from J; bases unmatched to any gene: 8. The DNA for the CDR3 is TGTGCCAGCAGCCCGCCAGGGGGTCAGGATACGCAGTATTTT. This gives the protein CASSPPGGQDTQYF.

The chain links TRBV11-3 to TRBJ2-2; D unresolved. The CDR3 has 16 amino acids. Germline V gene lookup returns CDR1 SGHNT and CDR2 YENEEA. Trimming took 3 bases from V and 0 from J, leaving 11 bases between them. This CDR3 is CASSLNGPPNTGELFF. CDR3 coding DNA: TGTGCCAGCAGCTTGAATGGCCCTCCGAACACCGGGGAGCTGTTTTTT.

CDR3: CASRREGDIQYF. The DNA for the CDR3 is TGCGCCAGCAGGAGGGAGGGGGACATTCAGTACTTC. The chain couples TRBV5-1 to TRBJ2-4, with a possible D match to TRBD2 (7 bases). The CDR3 extends over 12 amino acids. V lost 5 bases, J lost 8 bases, and 11 bases lay in between. Germline V CDR1 and CDR2: SGHRS, YFSETQ.

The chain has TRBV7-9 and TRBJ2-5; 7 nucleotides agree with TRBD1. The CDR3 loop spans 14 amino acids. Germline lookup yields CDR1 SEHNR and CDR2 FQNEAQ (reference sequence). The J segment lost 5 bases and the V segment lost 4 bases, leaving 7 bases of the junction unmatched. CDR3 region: CASSSQGDWETQYF. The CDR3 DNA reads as TGTGCCAGCAGCTCCCAGGGGGATTGGGAGACCCAGTACTTC.

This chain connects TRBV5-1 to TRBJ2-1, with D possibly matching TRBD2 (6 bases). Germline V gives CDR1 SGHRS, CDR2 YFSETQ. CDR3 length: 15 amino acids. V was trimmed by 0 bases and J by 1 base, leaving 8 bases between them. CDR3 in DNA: TGCGCCAGCAGCTTGGCAGGGAGGTCCTACAATGAGCAGTTCTTC. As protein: CASSLAGRSYNEQFF.

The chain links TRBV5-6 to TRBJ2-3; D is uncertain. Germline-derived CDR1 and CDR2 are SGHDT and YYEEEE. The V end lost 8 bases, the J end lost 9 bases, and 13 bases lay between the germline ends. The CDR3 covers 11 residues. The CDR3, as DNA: TGTGCCAGAAGCACCGCCGGGACGCAGTATTTT. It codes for CARSTAGTQYF.

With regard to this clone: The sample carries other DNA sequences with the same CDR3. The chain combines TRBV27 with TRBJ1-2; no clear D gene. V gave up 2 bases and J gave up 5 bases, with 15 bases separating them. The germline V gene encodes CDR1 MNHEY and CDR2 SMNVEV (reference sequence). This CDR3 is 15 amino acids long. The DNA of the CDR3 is TGTGCCAGCAGTTTAGAGGCCAGACTGGAATATGGCTACACCTTC. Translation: CASSLEARLEYGYTF.

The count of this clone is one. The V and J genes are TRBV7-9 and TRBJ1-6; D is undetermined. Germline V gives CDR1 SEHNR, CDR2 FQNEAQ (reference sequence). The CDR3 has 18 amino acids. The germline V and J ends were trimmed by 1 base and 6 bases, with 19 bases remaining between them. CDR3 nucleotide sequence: TGTGCCAGCAGCTTAGTGTTCGGCGGGGAGGGATCTAATTCACCCCTCCACTTT. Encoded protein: CASSLVFGGEGSNSPLHF.